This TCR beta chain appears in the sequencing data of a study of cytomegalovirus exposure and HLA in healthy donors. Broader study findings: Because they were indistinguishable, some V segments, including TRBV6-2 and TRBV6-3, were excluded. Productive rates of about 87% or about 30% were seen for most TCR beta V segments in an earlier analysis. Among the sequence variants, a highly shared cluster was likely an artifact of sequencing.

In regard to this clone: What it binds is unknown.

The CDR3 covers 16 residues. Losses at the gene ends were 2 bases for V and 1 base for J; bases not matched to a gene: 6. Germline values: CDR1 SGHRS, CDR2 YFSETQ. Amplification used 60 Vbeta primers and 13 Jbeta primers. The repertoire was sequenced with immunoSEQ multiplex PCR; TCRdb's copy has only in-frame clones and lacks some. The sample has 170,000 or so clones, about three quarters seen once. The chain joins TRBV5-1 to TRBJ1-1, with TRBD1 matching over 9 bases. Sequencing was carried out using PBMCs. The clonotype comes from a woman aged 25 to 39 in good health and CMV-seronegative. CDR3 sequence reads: CASSFTGTGTNTEAFF. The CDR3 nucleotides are TGCGCCAGCAGCTTTACCGGGACAGGGACGAACACTGAAGCTTTCTTT.